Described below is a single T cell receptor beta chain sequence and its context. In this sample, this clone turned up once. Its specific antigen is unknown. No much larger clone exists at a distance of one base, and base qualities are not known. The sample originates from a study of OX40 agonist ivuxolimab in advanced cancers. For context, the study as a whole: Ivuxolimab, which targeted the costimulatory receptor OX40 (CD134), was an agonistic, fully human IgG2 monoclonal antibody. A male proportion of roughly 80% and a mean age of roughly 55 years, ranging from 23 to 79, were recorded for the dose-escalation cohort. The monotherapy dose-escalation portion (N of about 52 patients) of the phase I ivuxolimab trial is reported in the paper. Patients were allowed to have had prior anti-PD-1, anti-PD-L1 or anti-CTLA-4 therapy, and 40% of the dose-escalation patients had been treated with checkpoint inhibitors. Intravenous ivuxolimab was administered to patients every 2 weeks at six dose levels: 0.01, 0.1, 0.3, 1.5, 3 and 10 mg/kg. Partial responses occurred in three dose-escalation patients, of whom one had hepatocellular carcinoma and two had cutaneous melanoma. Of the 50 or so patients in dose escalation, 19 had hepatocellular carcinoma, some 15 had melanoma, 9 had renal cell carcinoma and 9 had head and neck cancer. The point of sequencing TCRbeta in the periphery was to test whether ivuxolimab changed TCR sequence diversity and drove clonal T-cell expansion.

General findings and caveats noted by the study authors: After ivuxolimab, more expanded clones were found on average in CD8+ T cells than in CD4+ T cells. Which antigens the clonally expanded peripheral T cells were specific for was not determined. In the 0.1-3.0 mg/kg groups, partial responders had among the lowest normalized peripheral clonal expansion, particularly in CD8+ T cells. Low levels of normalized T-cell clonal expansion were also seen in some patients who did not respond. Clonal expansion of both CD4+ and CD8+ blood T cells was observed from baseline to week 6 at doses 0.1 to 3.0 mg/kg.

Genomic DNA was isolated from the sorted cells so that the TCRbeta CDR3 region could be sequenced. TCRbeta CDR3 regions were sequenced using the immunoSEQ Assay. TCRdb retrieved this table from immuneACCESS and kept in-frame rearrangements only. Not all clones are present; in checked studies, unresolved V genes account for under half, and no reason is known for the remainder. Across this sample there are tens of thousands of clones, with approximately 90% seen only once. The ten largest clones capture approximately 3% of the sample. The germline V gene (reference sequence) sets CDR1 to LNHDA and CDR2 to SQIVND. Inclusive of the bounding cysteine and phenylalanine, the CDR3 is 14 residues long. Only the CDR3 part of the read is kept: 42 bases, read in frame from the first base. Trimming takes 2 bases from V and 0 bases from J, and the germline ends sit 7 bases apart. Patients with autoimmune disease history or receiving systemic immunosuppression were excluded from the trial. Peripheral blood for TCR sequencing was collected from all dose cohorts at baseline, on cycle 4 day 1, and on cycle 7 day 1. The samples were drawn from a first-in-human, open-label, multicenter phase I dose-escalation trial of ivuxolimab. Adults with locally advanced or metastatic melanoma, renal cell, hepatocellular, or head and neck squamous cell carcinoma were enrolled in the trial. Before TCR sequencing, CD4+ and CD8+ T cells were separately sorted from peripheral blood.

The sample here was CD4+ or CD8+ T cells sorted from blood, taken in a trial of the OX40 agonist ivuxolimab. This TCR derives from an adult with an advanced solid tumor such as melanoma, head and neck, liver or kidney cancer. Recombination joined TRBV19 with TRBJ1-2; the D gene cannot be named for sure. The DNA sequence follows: TGTGCCAGTAGTATAAATGGAGCTAACTATGGCTACACCTTC. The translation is CASSINGANYGYTF.